This is a list of T cell receptor beta chains from one sample in a study of T-cell reconstitution after alpha-beta-depleted transplantation in children. TCRdb redid the calling of the PCR reads with MiXCR, one entry per CDR3 protein. The table shows some 120,000 distinct CDR3 sequences, with 20% to 25% occurring only once. The sequencing here drew on PBMCs, mostly from graft donor cells, taken 180 days after TCRalphabeta/CD19-depleted stem cell transplant. Receptors were obtained from a male patient aged 2-15 years who had a stem cell transplant for chronic granulomatous disease, so the T cells may come from the graft donor. The CDR3 runs from the conserved cysteine through the conserved F or W. Fields, in order: J gene, D gene, clone size, V gene, CDR3 DNA, CDR3 protein. A D gene is named only where the DNA matches it firmly. Size tells how often a clone was seen (once, few, many) or the class of an expanded clone, and some rows leave it out.

J gene: TRBJ2-5; D gene: .; clone size: .; V gene: TRBV11-2; CDR3 DNA: TGTGCCAGCAGCTTATTAAAATCTGTGGAGGGGGAGACCCAGTACTTC; CDR3 protein: CASSLLKSVEGETQYF
J gene: TRBJ2-3; D gene: .; clone size: .; V gene: TRBV14; CDR3 DNA: TGTGCCAGCAGCCCTATGGGTTCGGATACGCAGTATTTT; CDR3 protein: CASSPMGSDTQYF
J gene: TRBJ2-1; D gene: TRBD2; clone size: many; V gene: TRBV20-1; CDR3 DNA: TGCAGTGCTTCCCCTCTAGCGGGGCAGTACAATGAGCAGTTCTTC; CDR3 protein: CSASPLAGQYNEQFF
J gene: TRBJ2-6; D gene: TRBD1; clone size: .; V gene: TRBV27; CDR3 DNA: TGTGCCAGCAGTTTGGACAGGGTCAGCTCTGGGGCCAACGTCCTGACTTTC; CDR3 protein: CASSLDRVSSGANVLTF
J gene: TRBJ1-1; D gene: .; clone size: .; V gene: TRBV27; CDR3 DNA: TGTGCCAGCCGGAGGGGCTATAACACTGAAGCTTTCTTT; CDR3 protein: CASRRGYNTEAFF
J gene: TRBJ2-2; D gene: .; clone size: .; V gene: TRBV7-2; CDR3 DNA: TGTGCCAGCAGTTGGGGCCGCAGGACAGCTACCGGGGAGCTGTTTTTT; CDR3 protein: CASSWGRRTATGELFF
J gene: TRBJ1-2; D gene: TRBD1; clone size: many; V gene: TRBV20-1; CDR3 DNA: TGCAGTGCCAACTGGGACAGTGCCAACTATGGCTACACCTTC; CDR3 protein: CSANWDSANYGYTF
J gene: TRBJ2-1; D gene: .; clone size: many; V gene: TRBV28; CDR3 DNA: TGTGCCAGCAGTTTACGAGCGGGCTTCCTCTACAATGAGCAGTTCTTC; CDR3 protein: CASSLRAGFLYNEQFF
J gene: TRBJ2-7; D gene: TRBD2; clone size: many; V gene: TRBV12-3/TRBV12-4; CDR3 DNA: TGTGCCAGCAGTTTAGCAGGACTCCGGGAGGGCTTTTACGAGCAGTACTTC; CDR3 protein: CASSLAGLREGFYEQYF
J gene: TRBJ2-1; D gene: .; clone size: .; V gene: TRBV20-1; CDR3 DNA: TGCAGTGCTAGAGGAGACGGGGGAGCTTACAATGAGCAGTTCTTC; CDR3 protein: CSARGDGGAYNEQFF
J gene: TRBJ1-6; D gene: .; clone size: many; V gene: TRBV18; CDR3 DNA: TGTGCCAGCTCACCACGGGAGTATAATTCACCCCTCCACTTT; CDR3 protein: CASSPREYNSPLHF
J gene: TRBJ1-1; D gene: TRBD1; clone size: many; V gene: TRBV20-1; CDR3 DNA: TGCAGTGCTAGAGATGGGACAGGGGACACTGAAGCTTTCTTT; CDR3 protein: CSARDGTGDTEAFF
J gene: TRBJ2-1; D gene: TRBD2; clone size: .; V gene: TRBV7-9; CDR3 DNA: TGTGCCAGCTATAGCGGGAGGGCAAGATGGTACAATGAGCAGTTCTTC; CDR3 protein: CASYSGRARWYNEQFF
J gene: TRBJ1-5; D gene: .; clone size: .; V gene: TRBV2; CDR3 DNA: TGTGCCAGCAGTCGACAGTATAGCAATCAGCCCCAGCATTTT; CDR3 protein: CASSRQYSNQPQHF
J gene: TRBJ2-7; D gene: TRBD1; clone size: few; V gene: TRBV9; CDR3 DNA: TGTGCCAGCAGCGTAGGAGGGCAGGGGGTCTACGAGCAGTACTTC; CDR3 protein: CASSVGGQGVYEQYF
J gene: TRBJ2-3; D gene: TRBD1; clone size: .; V gene: TRBV12-3/TRBV12-4; CDR3 DNA: TGTGCCAGCAGTCTGGGACAGAAACGGGATACGCAGTATTTT; CDR3 protein: CASSLGQKRDTQYF
J gene: TRBJ2-7; D gene: .; clone size: many; V gene: TRBV20-1; CDR3 DNA: TGCAGTGCTAGAATCCCAGTGTGGGGGCCCAGCAACGAGCAGTACTTC; CDR3 protein: CSARIPVWGPSNEQYF
J gene: TRBJ2-4; D gene: TRBD2; clone size: .; V gene: TRBV20-1; CDR3 DNA: TGCAGTGCTAATTTGCGGGAGAGGTCCCAAAAAAACATTCAGTACTTC; CDR3 protein: CSANLRERSQKNIQYF
J gene: TRBJ2-1; D gene: TRBD2; clone size: few; V gene: TRBV5-1; CDR3 DNA: TGCGCCAGCAGCAGAGCGGGAGTGAATGAGCAGTTCTTC; CDR3 protein: CASSRAGVNEQFF
J gene: TRBJ2-5; D gene: .; clone size: .; V gene: TRBV15; CDR3 DNA: TGTGCCACCAGCAGGGACCTGCTGACTAGTCAAGAGACCCAGTACTTC; CDR3 protein: CATSRDLLTSQETQYF
J gene: TRBJ2-7; D gene: .; clone size: .; V gene: TRBV7-2; CDR3 DNA: TGTGCCAGCAGCTTAGCGGTTTTAGCGCTCGAGCAGTACTTC; CDR3 protein: CASSLAVLALEQYF
J gene: TRBJ2-1; D gene: TRBD1; clone size: many; V gene: TRBV28; CDR3 DNA: TGTGCCAGCAGTCCCTCCGGGACAGGGTACTACAATGAGCAGTTCTTC; CDR3 protein: CASSPSGTGYYNEQFF
J gene: TRBJ2-1; D gene: TRBD2; clone size: many; V gene: TRBV29-1; CDR3 DNA: TGCAGCGCACCGGTGGTAGCGGGGGAGCAGTTCTTC; CDR3 protein: CSAPVVAGEQFF
J gene: TRBJ1-2; D gene: TRBD1; clone size: many; V gene: TRBV12-3/TRBV12-4; CDR3 DNA: TGTGCCAGCAGCCGCGGGACAGGGTGGTTTCCCTATGGCTACACCTTC; CDR3 protein: CASSRGTGWFPYGYTF
J gene: TRBJ1-5; D gene: .; clone size: few; V gene: TRBV20-1; CDR3 DNA: TGCAGTGCCCAAGACAGACATAGCAATCAGCCCCAGCATTTT; CDR3 protein: CSAQDRHSNQPQHF
J gene: TRBJ2-7; D gene: TRBD2; clone size: few; V gene: TRBV4-2; CDR3 DNA: TGTGCCAGCAGCCACTTGGGGACTAGCGGGAGCTACGAGCAGTACTTC; CDR3 protein: CASSHLGTSGSYEQYF
J gene: TRBJ2-5; D gene: TRBD2; clone size: many; V gene: TRBV20-1; CDR3 DNA: TGCAGTGCTACCCGGACTAGCGGACGGTACCAAGAGACCCAGTACTTC; CDR3 protein: CSATRTSGRYQETQYF
J gene: TRBJ2-4; D gene: .; clone size: once; V gene: TRBV20-1; CDR3 DNA: TGCAGTGCCTCCGAAGACGGGGGGCTGAGCATTCAGTACTTC; CDR3 protein: CSASEDGGLSIQYF
J gene: TRBJ2-3; D gene: TRBD1; clone size: .; V gene: TRBV12-3/TRBV12-4; CDR3 DNA: TGTGCCAGCACCGCGGACAGGACCTCGGATACGCAGTATTTT; CDR3 protein: CASTADRTSDTQYF
J gene: TRBJ1-2; D gene: .; clone size: .; V gene: TRBV9; CDR3 DNA: TGTGCCAGCAGCGTAGGTGGTGGCTATGGCTACACCTTC; CDR3 protein: CASSVGGGYGYTF
J gene: TRBJ2-5; D gene: .; clone size: many; V gene: TRBV12-3/TRBV12-4; CDR3 DNA: TGTGCCAGCAGTTTGGGGACCTCTTCGTACTTC; CDR3 protein: CASSLGTSSYF
J gene: TRBJ2-1; D gene: .; clone size: .; V gene: TRBV6-1; CDR3 DNA: TGTGCCAGCCGCGAGAGCTCCTACAATGAGCAGTTCTTC; CDR3 protein: CASRESSYNEQFF
J gene: TRBJ2-3; D gene: .; clone size: few; V gene: TRBV15; CDR3 DNA: TGTGCCACCAGCAGAAATACAGATACGCAGTATTTT; CDR3 protein: CATSRNTDTQYF
J gene: TRBJ1-5; D gene: TRBD1; clone size: many; V gene: TRBV20-1; CDR3 DNA: TGCAGTGCTACCCGCGGGGGGACAGGGAAAAATCAGCCCCAGCATTTT; CDR3 protein: CSATRGGTGKNQPQHF
J gene: TRBJ2-2; D gene: .; clone size: few; V gene: TRBV7-6; CDR3 DNA: TGTGCCAGCAGCTTAGGCCGTGGGGAGCTGTTTTTT; CDR3 protein: CASSLGRGELFF
J gene: TRBJ2-1; D gene: TRBD2; clone size: many; V gene: TRBV20-1; CDR3 DNA: TGCAGTGCTAACTCGAGGACTAGCGGGGTTGGCTCCTACAATGAGCAGTTCTTC; CDR3 protein: CSANSRTSGVGSYNEQFF